A selection of T cell receptor beta chains follows, all from one sample in a study of cytomegalovirus exposure and HLA in healthy donors. TCRdb's table, derived via immunoSEQ multiplex PCR, lists solely in-frame clones and lacks some. The sample lists fewer than 200,000 clones, about 71% occurring once. The sample comprised PBMCs. All receptors derive from a woman aged 25 to 39 in good health and CMV-seronegative. Both conserved end residues are part of each CDR3. D genes are given only for firm matches. Clone size appears in some rows only: once, few, many, or a class for an expanded clone.

V: TRBV5-3; size: -; J: TRBJ1-2; D: -; CDR3: CARSGGHLLYGYTF; DNA: TGTGCCAGAAGCGGGGGACACCTCCTCTATGGCTACACCTTC
V: TRBV5-4; size: -; J: TRBJ2-1; D: -; CDR3: CASSSRGLYNEQFF; DNA: TGTGCCAGCAGCTCTCGGGGACTCTACAATGAGCAGTTCTTC
V: TRBV30; size: -; J: TRBJ1-1; D: -; CDR3: CAWSVGFGTEAFF; DNA: TGTGCCTGGAGCGTCGGGTTCGGGACTGAAGCTTTCTTT
V: TRBV28; size: -; J: TRBJ1-5; D: -; CDR3: CASSSKLGGNQPQHF; DNA: TGTGCCAGCAGTTCGAAATTAGGGGGAAATCAGCCCCAGCATTTT
V: TRBV14; size: -; J: TRBJ2-7; D: -; CDR3: CASSQDSGQIYEQYF; DNA: TGTGCCAGCAGCCAAGATTCAGGGCAGATCTACGAGCAGTACTTC
V: TRBV12-5; size: -; J: TRBJ2-1; D: -; CDR3: CASAPNRVFDNEQFF; DNA: TGTGCTAGTGCCCCGAACAGGGTTTTCGACAATGAGCAGTTCTTC
V: TRBV9; size: -; J: TRBJ2-7; D: TRBD1; CDR3: CASSEQGMTYEQYF; DNA: TGTGCCAGCAGCGAACAGGGGATGACCTACGAGCAGTACTTC
V: TRBV5-1; size: -; J: TRBJ2-3; D: -; CDR3: CASYYRVSDTQYF; DNA: TGCGCCAGCTACTACAGGGTTTCAGATACGCAGTATTTT
V: TRBV5-5; size: -; J: TRBJ1-5; D: -; CDR3: CASSPGGGPVGYSNQPQHF; DNA: TGTGCCAGCAGCCCCGGGGGGGGTCCTGTAGGGTATAGCAATCAGCCCCAGCATTTT
V: TRBV4-2; size: few; J: TRBJ2-7; D: -; CDR3: CASSQDPAQTYEQYF; DNA: TGTGCCAGCAGCCAAGATCCCGCCCAGACCTACGAGCAGTACTTC
V: TRBV4-2; size: -; J: TRBJ2-1; D: TRBD1; CDR3: CASSHGTGAEGEQFF; DNA: TGTGCCAGCAGCCACGGGACAGGGGCTGAGGGGGAGCAGTTCTTC
V: TRBV5-1; size: once; J: TRBJ1-1; D: -; CDR3: CASSSAETNTEAFF; DNA: TGCGCCAGCAGCTCAGCGGAGACTAACACTGAAGCTTTCTTT
V: TRBV2; size: -; J: TRBJ1-3; D: TRBD1; CDR3: CASSAGLTGAGNTIYF; DNA: TGTGCCAGCAGCGCTGGGTTGACAGGGGCTGGAAACACCATATATTTT
V: TRBV29-1; size: -; J: TRBJ2-3; D: -; CDR3: CSVDLAKARADTQYF; DNA: TGCAGCGTAGACCTTGCAAAGGCCCGGGCAGATACGCAGTATTTT
V: TRBV6-4; size: few; J: TRBJ2-2; D: TRBD2; CDR3: CASSESGGATGELFF; DNA: TGTGCCAGCAGTGAGAGCGGGGGGGCCACCGGGGAGCTGTTTTTT
V: TRBV30; size: -; J: TRBJ2-7; D: TRBD1; CDR3: CAWAIPFRTGGFHEQYF; DNA: TGTGCCTGGGCTATCCCCTTCAGGACAGGGGGTTTCCACGAGCAGTACTTC
V: TRBV5-1; size: -; J: TRBJ2-1; D: TRBD1; CDR3: CASSLSPPGTGGEQFF; DNA: TGCGCCAGCAGCTTGAGTCCGCCGGGAACAGGGGGTGAGCAGTTCTTC
V: TRBV6-5; size: -; J: TRBJ2-7; D: TRBD2; CDR3: CASTREAGYEQYF; DNA: TGTGCCAGCACCCGGGAGGCCGGCTACGAGCAGTACTTC
V: TRBV11-2; size: -; J: TRBJ2-7; D: TRBD1; CDR3: CASSGPGQGIYEQYF; DNA: TGTGCCAGCAGCGGCCCGGGACAGGGTATCTACGAGCAGTACTTC
V: TRBV28; size: -; J: TRBJ2-2; D: TRBD2; CDR3: CASSRVAGATGELFF; DNA: TGTGCCAGCAGTCGGGTAGCGGGAGCGACCGGGGAGCTGTTTTTT
V: TRBV4-1; size: -; J: TRBJ2-5; D: TRBD2; CDR3: CASSQDARAGGYQETQYF; DNA: TGCGCCAGCAGCCAAGACGCGCGAGCGGGGGGGTACCAAGAGACCCAGTACTTC
V: TRBV28; size: -; J: TRBJ2-2; D: -; CDR3: CASQRDTGELFF; DNA: TGTGCCAGCCAGCGGGACACCGGGGAGCTGTTTTTT
V: TRBV7-9; size: -; J: TRBJ1-2; D: TRBD1; CDR3: CASSSQGARDYGYTF; DNA: TGTGCCAGCAGCTCCCAGGGGGCGCGTGACTATGGCTACACCTTC